Given below is one T cell receptor (beta chain) in context. The repertoire was sequenced with immunoSEQ multiplex PCR; TCRdb's copy has only in-frame clones and lacks some. The data contain roughly 80,000 clones, about 97% of them singletons. The entry originates in a study of technical replicates of blood from a few donors. There are 13 residues in the CDR3. Trimming removed 0 bases from V and 5 bases from J, with 6 bases in between. Germline CDR1 reads MNHEY; CDR2 reads SVGAGI. This chain joins TRBV6-5 and TRBJ2-3; D is ambiguous. The sequenced sample consisted of T cells isolated from PBMCs. This clonotype originated in a human donor in good health. The CDR3 DNA is TGTGCCAGCAGTTACTCGCACAGAGATACGCAGTATTTT. It is translated as CASSYSHRDTQYF.